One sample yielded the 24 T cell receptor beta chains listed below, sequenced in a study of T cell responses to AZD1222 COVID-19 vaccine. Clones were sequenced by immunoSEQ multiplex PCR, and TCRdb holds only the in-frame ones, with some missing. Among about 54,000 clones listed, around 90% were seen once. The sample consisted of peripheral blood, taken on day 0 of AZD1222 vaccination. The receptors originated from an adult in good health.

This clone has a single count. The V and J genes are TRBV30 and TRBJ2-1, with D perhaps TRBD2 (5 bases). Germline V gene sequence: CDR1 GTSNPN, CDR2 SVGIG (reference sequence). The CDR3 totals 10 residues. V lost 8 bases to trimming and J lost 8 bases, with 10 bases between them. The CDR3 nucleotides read TGTGCCCGCGGACTGGATGAGCAGTTCTTC. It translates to CARGLDEQFF.

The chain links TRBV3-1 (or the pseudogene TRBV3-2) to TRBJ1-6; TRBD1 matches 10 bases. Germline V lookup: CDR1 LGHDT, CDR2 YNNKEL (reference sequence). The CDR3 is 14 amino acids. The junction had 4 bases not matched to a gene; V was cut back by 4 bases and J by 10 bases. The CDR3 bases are TGTGCCAGCAGCCCTGGACAGGGGGAATCACCCCTCCACTTT. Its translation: CASSPGQGESPLHF.

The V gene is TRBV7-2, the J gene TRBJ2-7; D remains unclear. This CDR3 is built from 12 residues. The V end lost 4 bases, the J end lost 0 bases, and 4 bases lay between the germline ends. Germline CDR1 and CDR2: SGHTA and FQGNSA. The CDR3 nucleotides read TGTGCCAGCAGCTCGAGCTCCTACGAGCAGTACTTC. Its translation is CASSSSSYEQYF.

The CDR3 here is CATSNTRGEQFF. DNA for the CDR3: TGTGCCACCAGCAACACTAGAGGTGAGCAGTTCTTC. The gene calls are TRBV15 and TRBJ2-1, with D maybe TRBD2 (5 bases). Germline-derived CDR1 and CDR2 are LNHNV and YYDKDF (reference sequence). CDR3 size: 12 residues. The germline V and J ends were trimmed by 4 bases and 9 bases, with 10 bases remaining between them.

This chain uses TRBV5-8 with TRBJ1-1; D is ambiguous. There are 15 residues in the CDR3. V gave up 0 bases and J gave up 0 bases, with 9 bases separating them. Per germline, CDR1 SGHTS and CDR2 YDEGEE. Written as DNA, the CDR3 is TGTGCCAGCAGCTTGGATCCTTTTATGAACACTGAAGCTTTCTTT. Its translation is CASSLDPFMNTEAFF.

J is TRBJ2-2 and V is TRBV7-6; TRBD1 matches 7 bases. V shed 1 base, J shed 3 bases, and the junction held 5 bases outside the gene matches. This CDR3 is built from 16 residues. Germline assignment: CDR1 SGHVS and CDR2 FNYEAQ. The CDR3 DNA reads TGTGCCAGCAGCTTAGACAGGGGCGCGGACACCGGGGAGCTGTTTTTT. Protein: CASSLDRGADTGELFF. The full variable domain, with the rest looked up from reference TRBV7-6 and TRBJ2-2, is GAGVSQSPRYKVTKRGQDVALRCDPISGHVSLYWYRQALGQGPEFLTYFNYEAQQDKSGLPNDRFSAERPEGSISTLTIQRTEQRDSAMYRCASSLDRGADTGELFFGEGSRLTVL.

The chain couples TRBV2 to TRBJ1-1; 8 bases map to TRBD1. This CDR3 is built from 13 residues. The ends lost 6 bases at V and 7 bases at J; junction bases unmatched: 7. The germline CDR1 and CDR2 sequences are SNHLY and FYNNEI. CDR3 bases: TGTGCCAGCAGGGTGGACAGGGTTGGTGAAGCTTTCTTT. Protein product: CASRVDRVGEAFF.

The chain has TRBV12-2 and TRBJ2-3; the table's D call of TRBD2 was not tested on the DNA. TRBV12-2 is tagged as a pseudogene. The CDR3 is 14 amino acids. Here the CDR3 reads CASPDSGGTDTQYF. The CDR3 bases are TGTGCAAGTCCAGACAGCGGGGGCACAGATACGCAGTATTTT.

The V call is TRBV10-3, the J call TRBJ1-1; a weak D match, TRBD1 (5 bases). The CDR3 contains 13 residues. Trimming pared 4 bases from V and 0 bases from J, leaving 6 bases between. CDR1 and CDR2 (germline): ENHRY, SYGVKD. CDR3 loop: CAISAGLNTEAFF. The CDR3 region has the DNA TGTGCCATCAGTGCAGGGCTGAACACTGAAGCTTTCTTT.

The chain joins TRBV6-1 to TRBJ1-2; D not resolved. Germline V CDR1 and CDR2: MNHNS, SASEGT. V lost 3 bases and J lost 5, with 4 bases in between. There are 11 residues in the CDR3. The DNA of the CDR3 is TGTGCCAGCAGTGAGTATTATGGCTACACCTTC. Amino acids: CASSEYYGYTF.

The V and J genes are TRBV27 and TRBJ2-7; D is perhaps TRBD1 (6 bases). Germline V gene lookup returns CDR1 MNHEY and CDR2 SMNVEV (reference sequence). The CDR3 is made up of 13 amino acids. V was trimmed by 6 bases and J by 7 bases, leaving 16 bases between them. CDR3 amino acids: CASRPSGALEQYF. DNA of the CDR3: TGTGCCAGCAGACCTTCAGGGGCCTTGGAGCAGTACTTC.

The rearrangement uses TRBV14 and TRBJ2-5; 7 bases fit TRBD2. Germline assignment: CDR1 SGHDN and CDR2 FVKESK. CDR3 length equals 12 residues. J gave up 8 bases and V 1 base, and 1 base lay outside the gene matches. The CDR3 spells CASSQAAGTQYF. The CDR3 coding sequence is TGTGCCAGCAGCCAAGCAGCGGGAACCCAGTACTTC.

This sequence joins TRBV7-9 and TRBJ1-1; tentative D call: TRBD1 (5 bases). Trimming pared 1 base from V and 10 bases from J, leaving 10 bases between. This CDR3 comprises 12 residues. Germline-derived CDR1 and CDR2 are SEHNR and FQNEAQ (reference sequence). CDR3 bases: TGTGCCAGCAGCTTAGTTCTGGGGCTAGCTTTCTTT. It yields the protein CASSLVLGLAFF.

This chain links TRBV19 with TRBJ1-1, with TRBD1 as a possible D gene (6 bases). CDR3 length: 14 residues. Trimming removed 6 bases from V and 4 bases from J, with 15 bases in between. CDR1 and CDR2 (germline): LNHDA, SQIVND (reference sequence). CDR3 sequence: CASRTQGRGTEAFF. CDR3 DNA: TGTGCCAGTAGGACCCAGGGCAGGGGCACTGAAGCTTTCTTT.

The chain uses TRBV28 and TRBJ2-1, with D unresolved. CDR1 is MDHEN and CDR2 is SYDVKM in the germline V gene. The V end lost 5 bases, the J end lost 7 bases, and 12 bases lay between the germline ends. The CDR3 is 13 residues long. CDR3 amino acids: CASSPQGWNEQFF. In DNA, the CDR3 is TGTGCCAGCAGTCCCCAAGGGTGGAATGAGCAGTTCTTC.

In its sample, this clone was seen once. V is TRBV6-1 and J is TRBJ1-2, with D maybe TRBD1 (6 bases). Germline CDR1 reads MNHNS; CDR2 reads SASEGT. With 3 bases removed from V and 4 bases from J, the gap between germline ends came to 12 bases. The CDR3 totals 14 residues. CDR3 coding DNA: TGTGCCAGCAGTGAGGTAACAGGGATCTATGGCTACACCTTC. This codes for CASSEVTGIYGYTF.

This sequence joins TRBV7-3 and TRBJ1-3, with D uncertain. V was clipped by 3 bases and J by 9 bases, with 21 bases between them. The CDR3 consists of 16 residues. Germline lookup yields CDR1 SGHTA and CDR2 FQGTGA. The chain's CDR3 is CASSLGSVGSRGTIYF. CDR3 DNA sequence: TGTGCCAGCAGCTTGGGATCGGTCGGTTCCAGAGGCACCATATATTTT. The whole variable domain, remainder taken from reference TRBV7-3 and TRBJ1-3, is GAGVSQTPSNKVTEKGKYVELRCDPISGHTALYWYRQSLGQGPEFLIYFQGTGAADDSGLPNDRFFAVRPEGSVSTLKIQRTERGDSAVYLCASSLGSVGSRGTIYFGEGSWLTVV.

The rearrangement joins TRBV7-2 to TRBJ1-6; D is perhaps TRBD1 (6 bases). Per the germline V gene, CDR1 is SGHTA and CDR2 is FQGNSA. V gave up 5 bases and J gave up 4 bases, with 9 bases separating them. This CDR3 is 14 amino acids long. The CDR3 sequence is CASSPDSYNSPLHF. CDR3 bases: TGTGCCAGCAGCCCGGACAGTTATAATTCACCCCTCCACTTT.

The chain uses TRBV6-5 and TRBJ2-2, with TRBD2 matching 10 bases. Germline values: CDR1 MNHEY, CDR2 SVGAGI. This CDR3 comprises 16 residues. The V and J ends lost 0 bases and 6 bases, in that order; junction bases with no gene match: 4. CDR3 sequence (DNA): TGTGCCAGCAGTTACTCGGCTAGCGGGAGATCCGGGGAGCTGTTTTTT. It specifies CASSYSASGRSGELFF.

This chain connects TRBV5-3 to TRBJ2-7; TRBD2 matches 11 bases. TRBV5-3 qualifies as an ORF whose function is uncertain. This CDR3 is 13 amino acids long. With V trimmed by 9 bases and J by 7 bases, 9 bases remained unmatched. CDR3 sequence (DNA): TGTGCCACCTCGACTAGCGGGATCCTTGAGCAGTACTTC. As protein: CATSTSGILEQYF.

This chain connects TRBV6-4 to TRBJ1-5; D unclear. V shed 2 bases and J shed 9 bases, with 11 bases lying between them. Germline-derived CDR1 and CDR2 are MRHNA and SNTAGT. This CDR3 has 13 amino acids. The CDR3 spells CASSDREEGPQHF. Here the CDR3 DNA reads TGTGCCAGCAGTGACAGGGAGGAAGGGCCCCAGCATTTT.

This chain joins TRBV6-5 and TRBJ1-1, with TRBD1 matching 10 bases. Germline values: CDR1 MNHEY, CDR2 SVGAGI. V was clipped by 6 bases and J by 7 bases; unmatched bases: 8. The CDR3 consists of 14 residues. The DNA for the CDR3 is TGTGCCAGCAGACTAAACCGGGACAGGGGTGAAGCTTTCTTT. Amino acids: CASRLNRDRGEAFF.

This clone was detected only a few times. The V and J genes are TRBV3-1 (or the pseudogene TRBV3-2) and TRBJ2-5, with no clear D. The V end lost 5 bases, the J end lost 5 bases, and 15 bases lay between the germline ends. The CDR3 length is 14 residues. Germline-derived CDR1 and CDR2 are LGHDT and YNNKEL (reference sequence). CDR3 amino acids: CASSAVYLSETQYF. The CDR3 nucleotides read TGTGCCAGCAGCGCGGTGTATCTCTCTGAGACCCAGTACTTC.

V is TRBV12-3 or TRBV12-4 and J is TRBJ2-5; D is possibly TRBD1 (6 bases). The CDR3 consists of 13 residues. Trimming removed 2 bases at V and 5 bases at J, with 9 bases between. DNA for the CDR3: TGTGCCAGCAGTTTAACAGGGTTGGAGACCCAGTACTTC. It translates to CASSLTGLETQYF.